These T cell receptor beta chains were read from a single sample in a study of cytomegalovirus exposure and HLA in healthy donors. Here immunoSEQ multiplex PCR was the method, and the copy in TCRdb shows in-frame clones only, minus some. The repertoire consists of about 150,000 clones, with roughly three quarters occurring once and the leading ten covering over 3%. The sequenced sample consisted of PBMCs. These receptors were collected from a male donor in good health and CMV-seronegative. The CDR3 runs from the conserved cysteine through the conserved F or W. A D gene is named only where the DNA matches it firmly. The size of a clone is reported for some rows only, either as once, few or many, or as a class for expanded clones.

J gene	D gene	clone size	V gene	CDR3 protein	CDR3 DNA
TRBJ1-6	TRBD1	-	TRBV5-5	CASSRRTGEIIAPLHF	TGTGCCAGCAGCCGGCGGACAGGAGAAATCATAGCACCCCTCCACTTT
TRBJ2-5	TRBD2	-	TRBV2	CASSSGLAETQYF	TGTGCCAGCAGTTCAGGACTAGCAGAGACCCAGTACTTC
TRBJ2-1	-	-	TRBV30	CAWNFPEIPKLSYYNERFF	TGTGCCTGGAACTTTCCCGAGATCCCAAAGCTGTCCTACTACAATGAGCGGTTCTTC
TRBJ2-1	-	-	TRBV21-1	CASSKGRTGNRSYNEQFF	TGTGCCAGCAGCAAAGGGCGGACAGGGAATAGGTCCTACAATGAGCAGTTCTTC
TRBJ2-7	TRBD1	-	TRBV6-6	CASSSITGTGTYEQYF	TGTGCCAGCAGTTCCATCACCGGGACAGGGACTTACGAGCAGTACTTC
TRBJ2-7	TRBD2	-	TRBV5-6	CASSLGSAGGEQYF	TGTGCCAGCAGCTTGGGTTCAGCCGGGGGGGAGCAGTACTTC
TRBJ1-2	TRBD1	-	TRBV5-1	CASSSRSGGGRYTF	TGCGCCAGCAGCTCACGTTCAGGGGGTGGGCGCTACACCTTC
TRBJ2-5	-	once	TRBV27	CASSPTQMFRETQYF	TGTGCCAGCAGTCCCACACAGATGTTTAGAGAGACCCAGTACTTC
TRBJ1-1	-	-	TRBV27	CASSLGEDTEAFF	TGTGCCAGCAGTCTTGGGGAGGACACTGAAGCTTTCTTT
TRBJ2-2	-	-	TRBV7-3	CASSPSRGANGELFF	TGTGCCAGCAGCCCCAGCAGGGGGGCCAACGGGGAGCTGTTTTTT
TRBJ1-6	TRBD1	-	TRBV10-3	CASGMGTGGYSYNSPLHF	TGTGCCAGTGGGATGGGGACAGGGGGCTACTCCTATAATTCACCCCTCCACTTT
TRBJ2-5	-	-	TRBV6-1	CASGPAGIGGTQYF	TGTGCCAGCGGGCCGGCGGGAATTGGCGGGACCCAGTACTTC
TRBJ2-1	-	-	TRBV5-1	CASSSNPGEQFF	TGCGCCAGCAGCTCAAATCCAGGGGAACAGTTCTTC
TRBJ1-5	-	-	TRBV19	CASRGGGGVGVQPQHF	TGTGCCAGTAGGGGAGGTGGCGGCGTGGGAGTTCAGCCCCAGCATTTT
TRBJ2-7	-	-	TRBV5-1	CASSLEGAEQYF	TGCGCCAGCAGCTTGGAAGGGGCCGAGCAGTACTTC
TRBJ2-7	-	-	TRBV28	CASRPGESQYF	TGTGCCAGCAGGCCGGGGGAGAGCCAGTACTTC
TRBJ1-1	-	few	TRBV5-4	CASSPTDMNTEAFF	TGTGCCAGCAGCCCGACCGACATGAACACTGAAGCTTTCTTT
TRBJ2-3	-	-	TRBV5-4	CASSLGGATDTQYF	TGTGCCAGCAGCTTAGGCGGGGCAACAGATACGCAGTATTTT
TRBJ2-5	-	-	TRBV15	CATSINPLKTQYF	TGTGCCACCAGCATAAATCCTTTAAAGACCCAGTACTTC
TRBJ1-6	-	few	TRBV1	CTSSPDRDSAGPLHF	TGCACCAGCAGCCCGGACAGGGACAGTGCTGGACCCCTCCACTTT
TRBJ2-2	TRBD2	-	TRBV5-4	CATSGGGPGELFF	TGTGCCACAAGCGGGGGAGGACCCGGGGAGCTGTTTTTT
TRBJ2-1	TRBD1	-	TRBV15	CATSKGDRAFNEQFF	TGTGCCACCAGCAAGGGGGACAGGGCTTTCAATGAGCAGTTCTTC
TRBJ2-3	TRBD2	-	TRBV7-3	CASSASGGVADTQYF	TGTGCCAGCAGCGCTAGCGGGGGGGTGGCAGATACGCAGTATTTT
TRBJ1-2	TRBD1	once	TRBV30	CAWSVAGTGDGYTF	TGTGCCTGGAGTGTTGCCGGGACAGGTGACGGCTACACCTTC
TRBJ2-7	TRBD2	-	TRBV29-1	CSVREGVNSYEQYF	TGCAGCGTCCGGGAGGGGGTGAACTCCTACGAGCAGTACTTC
TRBJ2-7	-	-	TRBV2	CASSDRVYPHSSYEQYF	TGTGCCAGCAGTGACAGGGTATACCCCCATAGCTCCTACGAGCAGTACTTC
TRBJ2-1	-	few	TRBV7-8	CASSPRTRDRVYNEQFF	TGTGCCAGCAGCCCAAGGACCCGAGACAGAGTTTACAATGAGCAGTTCTTC
TRBJ1-5	TRBD1	-	TRBV5-8	CASSRGTGSNQPQHF	TGTGCCAGCAGCCGCGGGACAGGGAGTAATCAGCCCCAGCATTTT
TRBJ2-7	-	-	TRBV7-2	CASSSSTRRGPYEQYF	TGTGCCAGCAGCTCCTCCACTAGGAGAGGCCCCTACGAGCAGTACTTC
TRBJ1-5	-	-	TRBV28	CASSLGQGYSNQPQHF	TGTGCCAGCAGTTTAGGGCAAGGTTATAGCAATCAGCCCCAGCATTTT
TRBJ1-1	-	few	TRBV7-3	CASSSTLNTEAFF	TGTGCCAGCAGCTCGACACTGAACACTGAAGCTTTCTTT